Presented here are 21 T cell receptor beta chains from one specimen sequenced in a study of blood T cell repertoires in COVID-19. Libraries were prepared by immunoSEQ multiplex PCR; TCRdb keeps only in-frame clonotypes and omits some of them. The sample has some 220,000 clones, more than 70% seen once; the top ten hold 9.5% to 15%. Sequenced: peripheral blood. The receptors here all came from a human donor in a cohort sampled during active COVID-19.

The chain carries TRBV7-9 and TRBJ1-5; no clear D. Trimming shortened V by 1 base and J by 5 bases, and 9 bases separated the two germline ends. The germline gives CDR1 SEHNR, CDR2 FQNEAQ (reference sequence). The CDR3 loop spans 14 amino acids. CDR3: CASSLGQEYQPQHF. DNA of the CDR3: TGTGCCAGCAGCTTAGGGCAGGAATATCAGCCCCAGCATTTT.

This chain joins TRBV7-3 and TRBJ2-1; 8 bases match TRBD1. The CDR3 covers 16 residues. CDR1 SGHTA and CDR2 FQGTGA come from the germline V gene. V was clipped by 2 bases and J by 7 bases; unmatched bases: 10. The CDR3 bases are TGTGCCAGCAGCTTATCACGACAGGGGAGTAGGAATGAGCAGTTCTTC. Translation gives CASSLSRQGSRNEQFF.

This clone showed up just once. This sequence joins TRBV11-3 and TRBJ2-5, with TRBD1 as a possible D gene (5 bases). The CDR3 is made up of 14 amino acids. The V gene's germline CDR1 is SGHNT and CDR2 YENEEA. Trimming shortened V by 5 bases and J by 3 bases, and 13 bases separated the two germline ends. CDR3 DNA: TGTGCCAGCAGCCCGGACATGAGTAAAGAGACCCAGTACTTC. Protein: CASSPDMSKETQYF.

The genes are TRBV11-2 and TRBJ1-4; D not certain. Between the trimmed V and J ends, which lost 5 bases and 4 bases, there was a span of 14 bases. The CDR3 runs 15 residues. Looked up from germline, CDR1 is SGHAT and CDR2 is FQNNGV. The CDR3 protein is CASSPRRGNNEKLFF. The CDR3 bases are TGTGCCAGCAGCCCCCGTCGGGGAAATAATGAAAAACTGTTTTTT.

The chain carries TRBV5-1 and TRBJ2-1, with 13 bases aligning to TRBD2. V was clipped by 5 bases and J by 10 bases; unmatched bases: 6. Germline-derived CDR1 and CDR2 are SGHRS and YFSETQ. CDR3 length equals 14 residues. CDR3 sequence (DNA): TGCGCCAGCAGTCGGACTAGCGGGAGTGACGAGCAGTTCTTC. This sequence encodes CASSRTSGSDEQFF.

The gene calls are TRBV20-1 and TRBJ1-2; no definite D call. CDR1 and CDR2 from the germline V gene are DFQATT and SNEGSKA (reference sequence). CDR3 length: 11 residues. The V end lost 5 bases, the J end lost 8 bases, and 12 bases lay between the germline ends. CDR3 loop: CSAGRERGYTF. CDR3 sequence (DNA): TGCAGTGCTGGCCGTGAGAGGGGCTACACCTTC.

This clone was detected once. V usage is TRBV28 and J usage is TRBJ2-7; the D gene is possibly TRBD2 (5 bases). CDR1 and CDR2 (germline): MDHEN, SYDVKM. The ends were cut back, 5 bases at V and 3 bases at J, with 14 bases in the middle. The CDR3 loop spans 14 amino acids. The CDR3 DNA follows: TGTGCCAGCAGTCCCATCCGGGGATACTACGAGCAGTACTTC. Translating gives CASSPIRGYYEQYF.

The CDR3 nucleotides are TGTGCCAGCAGCTTAGAGATGCAACTCAATAGTGAAAAACTGTTTTTT. This sequence encodes CASSLEMQLNSEKLFF. The chain is built from TRBV7-2 and TRBJ1-4; the D is unclear. Per germline, CDR1 SGHTA and CDR2 FQGNSA. This CDR3 contains 16 residues. V shed 1 base and J shed 7 bases, with 16 bases lying between them.

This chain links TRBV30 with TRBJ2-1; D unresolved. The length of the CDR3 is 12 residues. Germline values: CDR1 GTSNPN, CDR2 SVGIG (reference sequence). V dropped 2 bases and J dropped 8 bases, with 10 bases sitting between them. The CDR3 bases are TGTGCCTGGAGTAAGATTGTAGATGAGCAGTTCTTC. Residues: CAWSKIVDEQFF.

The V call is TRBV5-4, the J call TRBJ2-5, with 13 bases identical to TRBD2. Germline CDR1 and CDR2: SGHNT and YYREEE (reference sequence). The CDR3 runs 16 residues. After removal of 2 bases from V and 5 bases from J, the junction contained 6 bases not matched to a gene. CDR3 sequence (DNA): TGTGCCAGCAGCTTCACTAGCGGGAGGGCGTCGGAGACCCAGTACTTC. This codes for CASSFTSGRASETQYF.

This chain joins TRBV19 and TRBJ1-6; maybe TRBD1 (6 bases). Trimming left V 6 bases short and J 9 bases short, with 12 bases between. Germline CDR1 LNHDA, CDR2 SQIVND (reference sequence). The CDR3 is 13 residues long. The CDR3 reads CASSQTGSSPLHF. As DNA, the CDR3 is TGTGCCAGTAGCCAGACAGGCAGTTCACCCCTCCACTTT.

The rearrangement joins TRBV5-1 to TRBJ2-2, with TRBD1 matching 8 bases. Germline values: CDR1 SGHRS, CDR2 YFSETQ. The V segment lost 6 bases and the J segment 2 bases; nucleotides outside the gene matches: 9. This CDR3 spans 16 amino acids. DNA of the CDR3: TGCGCCAGCATCCTGGACAGGGTCGAAAACACCGGGGAGCTGTTTTTT. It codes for CASILDRVENTGELFF.

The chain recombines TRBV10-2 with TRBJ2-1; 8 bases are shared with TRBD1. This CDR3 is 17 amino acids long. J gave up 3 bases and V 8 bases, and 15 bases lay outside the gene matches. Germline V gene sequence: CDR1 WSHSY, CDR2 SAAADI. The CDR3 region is CASARTGYDGSYNEQFF. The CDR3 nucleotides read TGCGCCAGCGCGAGGACAGGGTATGACGGTAGCTACAATGAGCAGTTCTTC.

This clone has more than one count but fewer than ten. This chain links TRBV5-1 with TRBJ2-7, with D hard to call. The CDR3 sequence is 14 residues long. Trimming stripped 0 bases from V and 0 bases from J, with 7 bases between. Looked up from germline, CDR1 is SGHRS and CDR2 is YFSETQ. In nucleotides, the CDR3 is TGCGCCAGCAGCTTGGACAGCAGCTCCTACGAGCAGTACTTC. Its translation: CASSLDSSSYEQYF.

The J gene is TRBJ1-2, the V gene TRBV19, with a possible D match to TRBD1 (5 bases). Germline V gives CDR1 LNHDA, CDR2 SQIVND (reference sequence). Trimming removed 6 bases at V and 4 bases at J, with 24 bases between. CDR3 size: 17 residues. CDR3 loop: CASSQRASFGTGYGYTF. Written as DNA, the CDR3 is TGTGCCAGTAGCCAAAGGGCCTCCTTCGGAACAGGCTATGGCTACACCTTC. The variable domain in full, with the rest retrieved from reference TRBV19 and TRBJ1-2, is DGGITQSPKYLFRKEGQNVTLSCEQNLNHDAMYWYRQDPGQGLRLIYYSQIVNDFQKGDIAEGYSVSREKKESFPLTVTSAQKNPTAFYLCASSQRASFGTGYGYTFGSGTRLTVV.

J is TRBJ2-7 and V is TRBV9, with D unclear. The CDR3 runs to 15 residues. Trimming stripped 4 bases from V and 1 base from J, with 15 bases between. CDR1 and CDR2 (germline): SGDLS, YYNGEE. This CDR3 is CASSRRSDQSYEQYF. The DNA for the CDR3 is TGTGCCAGCAGCCGGCGGTCGGATCAATCCTACGAGCAGTACTTC.

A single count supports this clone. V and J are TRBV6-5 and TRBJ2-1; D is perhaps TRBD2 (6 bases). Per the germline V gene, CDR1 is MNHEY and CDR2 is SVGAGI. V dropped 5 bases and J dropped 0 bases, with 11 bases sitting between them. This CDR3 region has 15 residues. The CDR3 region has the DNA TGTGCCAGCAGTACCGCGGGGAACTCCTACAATGAGCAGTTCTTC. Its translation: CASSTAGNSYNEQFF.

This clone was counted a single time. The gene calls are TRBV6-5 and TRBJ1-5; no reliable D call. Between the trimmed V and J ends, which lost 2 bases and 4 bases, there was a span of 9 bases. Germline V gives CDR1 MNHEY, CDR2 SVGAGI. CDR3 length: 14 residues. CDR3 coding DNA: TGTGCCAGCAGTTACGGGAGGGTGAATCAGCCCCAGCATTTT. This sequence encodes CASSYGRVNQPQHF.

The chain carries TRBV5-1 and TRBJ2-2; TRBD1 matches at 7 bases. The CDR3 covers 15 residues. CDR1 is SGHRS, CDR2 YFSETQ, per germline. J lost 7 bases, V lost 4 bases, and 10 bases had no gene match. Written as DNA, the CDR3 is TGCGCCAGCAGCCTCCTACAGGGGCGTGACGGGGAGCTGTTTTTT. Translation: CASSLLQGRDGELFF.

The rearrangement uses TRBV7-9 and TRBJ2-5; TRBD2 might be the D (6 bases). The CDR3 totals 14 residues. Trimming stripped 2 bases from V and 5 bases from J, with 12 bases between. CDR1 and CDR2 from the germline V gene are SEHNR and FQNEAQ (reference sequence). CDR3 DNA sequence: TGTGCCAGCAGCTTATGGACTACAGGCGAGACCCAGTACTTC. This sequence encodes CASSLWTTGETQYF.

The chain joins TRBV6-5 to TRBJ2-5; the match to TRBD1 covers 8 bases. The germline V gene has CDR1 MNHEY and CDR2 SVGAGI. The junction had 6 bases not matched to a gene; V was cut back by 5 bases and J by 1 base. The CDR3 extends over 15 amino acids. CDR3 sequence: CASSRGQDPQETQYF. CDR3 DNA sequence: TGTGCCAGCAGTAGGGGACAGGACCCCCAAGAGACCCAGTACTTC.